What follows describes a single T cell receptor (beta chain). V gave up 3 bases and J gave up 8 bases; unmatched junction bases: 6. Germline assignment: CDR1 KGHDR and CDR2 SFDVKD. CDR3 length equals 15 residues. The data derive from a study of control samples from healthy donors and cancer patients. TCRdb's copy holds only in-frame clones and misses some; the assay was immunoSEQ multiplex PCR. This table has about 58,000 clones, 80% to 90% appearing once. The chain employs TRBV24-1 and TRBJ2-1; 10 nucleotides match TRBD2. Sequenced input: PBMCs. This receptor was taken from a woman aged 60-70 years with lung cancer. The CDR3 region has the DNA TGTGCCACCAGTGATCCTAGCGGGAGCTGGCATGAGCAGTTCTTC. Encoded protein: CATSDPSGSWHEQFF.